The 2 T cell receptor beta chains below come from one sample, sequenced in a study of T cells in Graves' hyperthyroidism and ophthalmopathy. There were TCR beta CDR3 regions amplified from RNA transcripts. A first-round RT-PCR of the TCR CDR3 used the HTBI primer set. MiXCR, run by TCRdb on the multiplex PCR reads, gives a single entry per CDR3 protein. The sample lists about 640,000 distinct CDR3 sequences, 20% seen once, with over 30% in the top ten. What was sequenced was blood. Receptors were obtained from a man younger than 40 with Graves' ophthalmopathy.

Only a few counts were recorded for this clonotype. Here the CDR3 reads CASSTIAFPKNIQYF. The CDR3, as DNA: TGTGCCAGCAGTACAATTGCCTTCCCCAAAAACATTCAGTACTTC. The rearrangement joins TRBV27 to TRBJ2-4; no firm D call. Trimming shortened V by 5 bases and J by 2 bases, and 13 bases separated the two germline ends. The CDR3 is 15 amino acids. The germline CDR1 and CDR2 sequences are MNHEY and SMNVEV (reference sequence).

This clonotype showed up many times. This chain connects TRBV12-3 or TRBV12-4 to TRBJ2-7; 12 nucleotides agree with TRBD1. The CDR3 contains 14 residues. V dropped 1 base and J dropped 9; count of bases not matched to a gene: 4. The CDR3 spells CASSLGGQGAMQYF. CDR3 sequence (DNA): TGTGCCAGCAGTTTAGGGGGACAGGGGGCGATGCAGTACTTC.